The 8 T cell receptor beta chains presented below share a single source sample, sequenced in a study of shared clonotypes between healthy human individuals. Generated by immunoSEQ multiplex PCR, the TCRdb table keeps only in-frame clones and is missing some. The table lists about 590,000 clones, about 95% of them singletons. CD8 cells regarded as naive lacked CD45RO, were positively chosen for CCR7, and omitted terminally differentiated effector memory CD45RA+ cells. The sequencing input was naive CD8+ T cells sorted from blood. These receptors were collected from a young woman in good health.

The V and J genes are TRBV27 and TRBJ2-1; 9 nucleotides agree with TRBD2. Trimming at V came to 1 base and at J to 8 bases, leaving 12 bases not matched to a gene. Germline V CDR1 and CDR2: MNHEY, SMNVEV (reference sequence). This CDR3 has 17 amino acids. CDR3 region: CASSLLKAGGGGYEQFF. The CDR3, as DNA: TGTGCCAGCAGTTTATTAAAAGCGGGAGGAGGGGGGTATGAGCAGTTCTTC.

The V and J genes are TRBV5-1 and TRBJ2-7; TRBD1 or TRBD2 may be the D gene (5 bases each). This CDR3 is 14 amino acids long. CDR1 is SGHRS and CDR2 is YFSETQ in the germline V gene. The V end lost 4 bases, the J end lost 0 bases, and 11 bases lay between the germline ends. The CDR3 here is CASSVGVNSYEQYF. CDR3 sequence (DNA): TGCGCCAGCAGCGTGGGGGTAAACTCCTACGAGCAGTACTTC. The complete variable domain, with remaining parts taken from reference TRBV5-1 and TRBJ2-7, reads KAGVTQTPRYLIKTRGQQVTLSCSPISGHRSVSWYQQTPGQGLQFLFEYFSETQRNKGNFPGRFSGRQFSNSRSEMNVSTLELGDSALYLCASSVGVNSYEQYFGPGTRLTVT.

The chain couples TRBV5-6 to TRBJ2-7; 7 bases fit TRBD2. CDR3 length: 14 residues. Germline V gene data show CDR1 as SGHDT and CDR2 as YYEEEE. V lost 5 bases and J lost 3; bases outside the gene matches: 8. The CDR3 here is CASSVGGTSYEQYF. The CDR3 DNA is TGTGCCAGCAGTGTGGGAGGGACCAGCTACGAGCAGTACTTC.

DNA of the CDR3: TGTGCCAGCAGCGCTTCAGGGGCTCCCTACGAGCAGTACTTC. Translated: CASSASGAPYEQYF. The chain combines TRBV5-6 with TRBJ2-5, with D possibly TRBD1 on 6 matching bases. The end of the DNA fits TRBJ2-7 better, so the J call may be wrong. The CDR3 length is 14 residues. In germline, CDR1 is SGHDT, CDR2 YYEEEE.

J is TRBJ2-5 and V is TRBV28; possibly TRBD1 for D (5 bases). The DNA end lines up better with TRBJ2-7; the J call may be wrong. Germline CDR1 MDHEN, CDR2 SYDVKM. This CDR3 contains 13 residues. CDR3 DNA sequence: TGTGCCAGCAGTAGGACAAGAACCTACGAGCAGTACTTC. Its protein product is CASSRTRTYEQYF.

The gene calls are TRBV28 and TRBJ2-1; 10 nucleotides align to TRBD2. Trimming took 5 bases from V and 4 from J; bases not matched to a gene: 5. The CDR3 has 15 amino acids. In germline, CDR1 is MDHEN, CDR2 SYDVKM. The CDR3 spells CASSRLAGGYNEQFF. The CDR3 region has the DNA TGTGCCAGCAGTCGCTTAGCGGGAGGATACAATGAGCAGTTCTTC. The whole variable domain, remainder taken from reference TRBV28 and TRBJ2-1, is DVKVTQSSRYLVKRTGEKVFLECVQDMDHENMFWYRQDPGLGLRLIYFSYDVKMKEKGDIPEGYSVSREKKERFSLILESASTNQTSMYLCASSRLAGGYNEQFFGPGTRLTVL.

J is TRBJ2-3 and V is TRBV7-2; tentatively, D is TRBD1 (6 bases). Trimming took 2 bases from V and 3 from J, leaving 12 bases between them. The CDR3 is 15 residues long. Germline values: CDR1 SGHTA, CDR2 FQGNSA. The CDR3 DNA follows: TGTGCCAGCAGCTTAATCCAGGGGCCGACAGATACGCAGTATTTT. It yields the protein CASSLIQGPTDTQYF.

V gene TRBV7-9 combines with J gene TRBJ2-7, with 7 bases lining up with TRBD1. V shed 6 bases and J 2 bases; nucleotides not matched to a gene: 10. CDR3 length: 15 residues. Looked up from germline, CDR1 is SEHNR and CDR2 is FQNEAQ (reference sequence). CDR3 protein: CASSATGLLAYEQYF. DNA of the CDR3: TGTGCCAGCAGTGCGACAGGGTTGCTAGCCTACGAGCAGTACTTC. The complete variable domain, with remaining parts taken from reference TRBV7-9 and TRBJ2-7, reads DTGVSQNPRHKITKRGQNVTFRCDPISEHNRLYWYRQTLGQGPEFLTYFQNEAQLEKSRLLSDRFSAERPKGSFSTLEIQRTEQGDSAMYLCASSATGLLAYEQYFGPGTRLTVT.